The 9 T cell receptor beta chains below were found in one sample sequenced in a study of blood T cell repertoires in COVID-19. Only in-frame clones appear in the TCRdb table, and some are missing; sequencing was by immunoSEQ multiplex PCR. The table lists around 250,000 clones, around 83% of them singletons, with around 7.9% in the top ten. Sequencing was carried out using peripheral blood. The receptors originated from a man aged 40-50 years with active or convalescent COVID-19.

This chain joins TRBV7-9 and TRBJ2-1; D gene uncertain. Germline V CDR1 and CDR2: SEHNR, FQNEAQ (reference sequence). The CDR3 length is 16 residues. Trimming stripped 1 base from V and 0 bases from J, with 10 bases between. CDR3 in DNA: TGTGCCAGCAGCTTAGGTCCGCTGAGCTCCTACAATGAGCAGTTCTTC. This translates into CASSLGPLSSYNEQFF.

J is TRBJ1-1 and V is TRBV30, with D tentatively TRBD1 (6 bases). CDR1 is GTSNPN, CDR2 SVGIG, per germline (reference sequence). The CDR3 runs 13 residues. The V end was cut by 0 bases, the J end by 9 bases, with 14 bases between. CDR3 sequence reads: CAWSVGGTLKAFF. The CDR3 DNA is TGTGCCTGGAGTGTAGGGGGTACACTGAAAGCTTTCTTT.

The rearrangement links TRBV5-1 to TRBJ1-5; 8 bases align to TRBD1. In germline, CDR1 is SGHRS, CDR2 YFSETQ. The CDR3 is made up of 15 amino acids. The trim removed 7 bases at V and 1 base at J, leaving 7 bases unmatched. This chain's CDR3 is CASSMTGASNQPQHF. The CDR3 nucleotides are TGCGCCAGCTCCATGACAGGGGCCAGCAATCAGCCCCAGCATTTT.

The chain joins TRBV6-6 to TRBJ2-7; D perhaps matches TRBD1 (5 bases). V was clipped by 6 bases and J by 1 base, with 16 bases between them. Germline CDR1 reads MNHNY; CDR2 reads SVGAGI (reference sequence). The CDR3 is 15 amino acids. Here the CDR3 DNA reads TGTGCCAGCAGCCTCTATGGGGCGGAATCCTACGAGCAGTACTTC. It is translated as CASSLYGAESYEQYF.

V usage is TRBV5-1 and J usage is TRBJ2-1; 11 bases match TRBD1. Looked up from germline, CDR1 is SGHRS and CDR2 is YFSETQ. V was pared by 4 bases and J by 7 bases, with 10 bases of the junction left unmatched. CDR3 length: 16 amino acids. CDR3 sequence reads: CASSLDGTGGKNEQFF. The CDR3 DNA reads TGCGCCAGCAGCCTCGATGGGACAGGGGGTAAAAATGAGCAGTTCTTC.

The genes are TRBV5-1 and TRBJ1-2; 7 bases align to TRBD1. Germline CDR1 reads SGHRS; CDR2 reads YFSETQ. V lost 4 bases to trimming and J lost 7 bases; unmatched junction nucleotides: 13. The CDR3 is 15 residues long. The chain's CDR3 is CASSPGDSTGSGYTF. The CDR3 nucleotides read TGCGCCAGCAGCCCGGGTGATTCGACAGGGAGTGGCTACACCTTC.

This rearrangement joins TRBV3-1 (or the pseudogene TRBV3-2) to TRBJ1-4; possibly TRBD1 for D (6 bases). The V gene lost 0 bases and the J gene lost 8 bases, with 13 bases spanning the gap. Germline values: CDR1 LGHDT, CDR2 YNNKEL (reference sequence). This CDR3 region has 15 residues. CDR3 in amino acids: CASSQEHRVWEKLFF. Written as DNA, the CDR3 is TGTGCCAGCAGCCAAGAGCACAGGGTTTGGGAAAAACTGTTTTTT.

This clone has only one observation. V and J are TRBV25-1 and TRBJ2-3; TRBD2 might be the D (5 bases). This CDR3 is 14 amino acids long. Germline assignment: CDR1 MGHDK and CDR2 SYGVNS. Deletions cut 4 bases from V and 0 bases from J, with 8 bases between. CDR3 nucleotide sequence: TGTGCCAGCAGTGGACGGGGTAGCACAGATACGCAGTATTTT. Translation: CASSGRGSTDTQYF.

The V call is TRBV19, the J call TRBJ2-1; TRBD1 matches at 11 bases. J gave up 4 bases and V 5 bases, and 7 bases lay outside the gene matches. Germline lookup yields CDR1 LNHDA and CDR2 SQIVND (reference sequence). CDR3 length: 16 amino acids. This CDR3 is CASSSDRGHRYNEQFF. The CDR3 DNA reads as TGTGCCAGTAGTTCGGACAGGGGGCATCGGTACAATGAGCAGTTCTTC.